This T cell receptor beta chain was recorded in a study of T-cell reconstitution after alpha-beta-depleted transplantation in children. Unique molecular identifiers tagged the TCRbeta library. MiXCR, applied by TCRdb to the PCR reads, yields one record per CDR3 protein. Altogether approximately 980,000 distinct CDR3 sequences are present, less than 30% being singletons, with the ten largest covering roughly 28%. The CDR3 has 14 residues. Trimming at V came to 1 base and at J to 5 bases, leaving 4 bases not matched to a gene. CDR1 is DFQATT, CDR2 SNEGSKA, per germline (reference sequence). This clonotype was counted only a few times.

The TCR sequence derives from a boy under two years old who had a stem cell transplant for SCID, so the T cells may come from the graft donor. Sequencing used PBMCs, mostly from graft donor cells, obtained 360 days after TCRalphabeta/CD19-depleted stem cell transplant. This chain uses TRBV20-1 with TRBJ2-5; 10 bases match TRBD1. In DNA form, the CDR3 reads TGCAGTGCTAGAGTGGGACAGGGGCGCGAGACCCAGTACTTC. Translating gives CSARVGQGRETQYF.